This T cell receptor beta chain was sequenced for a study of blood T cell repertoires in COVID-19. Assay: immunoSEQ multiplex PCR; the TCRdb copy retains only in-frame clones and omits some. This table holds around 100,000 clones, more than 90% found once. Deletions cut 3 bases from V and 0 bases from J, with 8 bases between. The CDR3 loop spans 15 amino acids. Germline loops: CDR1 LNHDA, CDR2 SQIVND (reference sequence). The gene calls are TRBV19 and TRBJ1-4, with TRBD1 as a possible D gene (5 bases). The sequenced material came from peripheral blood. This clonotype was sampled from a man aged 18 to 35 with acute or convalescent COVID-19. The CDR3 DNA reads as TGTGCCAGTAGTATGTGGGGCCCAACTAATGAAAAACTGTTTTTT. It encodes CASSMWGPTNEKLFF.